This TCR beta chain is from a study of blood T cell repertoires in COVID-19 (TCRdb year 2020). The study in broad terms: The collaborator samples originated in the United States, Italy and Spain and spanned the acute and convalescent phases of COVID-19. The prospective study material was composed of cDNA or gDNA derived from T cells, B-cell-depleted T cells, or PBMCs. Subjects who had been exposed to COVID-19, were actively infected with it, or had recovered from it provided the deeply sampled blood TCRbeta repertoires that made up the dataset. The repertoires were released in a freely available public database meant as a resource for research on the immune response to SARS-CoV-2. The samples were drawn from the first 160 participants of the ongoing ImmuneRACE study and from more than 1,000 subjects provided by 6 global collaborators. Nearly every sample came with metadata listing a de-identified subject ID, COVID-19 status, age in years and sex. Where available, HLA class I and class II types were taken from metadata supplied by the sample provider and were not determined by assay-based typing.

Study-wide conclusions, independent of this receptor: The quantity of clinical and demographic metadata differed by source and by participant and was supplied without curation.

TCRbeta CDR3 regions were amplified from genomic DNA by means of the immunoSEQ Assay, a bias-controlled multiplex PCR. Concerning the study's data processing: The number of nucleated cells in each sample was estimated from the amplification of reference gene primers within the assay. To quantify the absolute abundance of each unique TCRbeta CDR3 rearrangement, sequence reads were collapsed and filtered. Productive Simpson clonality was computed per sample as the square root of Simpson's diversity index over productive rearrangements. Held by TCRdb, this immuneACCESS table contains in-frame sequences only and omits some clones. Under half of the omission traces to an unresolved V gene where checked; the cause of the rest is unknown. That table is the source of V, J and clone size, and D and trimming were worked out from the DNA. The sample includes just over 350,000 clones, with about 90% observed a single time. Roughly 3% of the sample goes to the ten largest clones.

Participants in the prospective study were aged about 18 to 100 years, lived in under 30 United States geographic areas, and enrolled through a virtual design. Cohort assignment in the prospective study relied on participant-reported clinical history from a screening survey and a study questionnaire. ImmuneRACE Cohort 3 recovered participants were defined by two consecutive negative NP/OP PCR tests, healthcare professional clearance, or symptom resolution. Each participant in the prospective study had whole blood, serum and a nasopharyngeal or oropharyngeal swab collected by mobile phlebotomists. Participants in the prospective study had the option to provide additional blood draws and questionnaires over a roughly 2-month period. Before DNA extraction, prospective study blood samples were shipped either frozen or at room temperature. A remark on this clone: No cognate antigen has been identified for it. Base qualities are missing; no much larger clone stands one base away.

Ends trimmed: V by 3 bases, J by 5 bases; bases unmatched to a gene: 9. From its cysteine to its phenylalanine, the CDR3 spans 15 amino acids. The CDR3 DNA has 45 bases and is translated from base 1. CDR1 and CDR2, looked up from the germline V gene, are SGHVS and FQNEAQ. The sample was PBMCs or T cells enriched from blood (not recorded which). The receptor was isolated from a woman in her 30s who had recovered from COVID-19. The chain is encoded by TRBV7-8 joined to TRBJ1-1, and TRBD1 aligns with 7 junction nucleotides. For the CDR3, the sequence is CASSLGPQGLTEAFF. At the DNA level, the sequence is TGTGCCAGCAGCTTGGGCCCACAGGGGCTTACTGAAGCTTTCTTT.